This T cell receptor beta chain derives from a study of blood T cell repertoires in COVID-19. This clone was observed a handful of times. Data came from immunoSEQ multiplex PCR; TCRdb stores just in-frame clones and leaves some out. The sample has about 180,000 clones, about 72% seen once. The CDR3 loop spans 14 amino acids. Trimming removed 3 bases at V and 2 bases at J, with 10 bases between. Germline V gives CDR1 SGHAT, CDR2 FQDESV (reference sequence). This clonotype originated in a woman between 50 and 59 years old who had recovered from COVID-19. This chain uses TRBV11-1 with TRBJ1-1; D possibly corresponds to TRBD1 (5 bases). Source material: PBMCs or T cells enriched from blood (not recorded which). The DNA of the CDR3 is TGTGCCAGCAGCTTGGCCACAGGTAACACTGAAGCTTTCTTT. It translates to CASSLATGNTEAFF. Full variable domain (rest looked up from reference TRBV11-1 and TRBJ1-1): EAEVAQSPRYKITEKSQAVAFWCDPISGHATLYWYRQILGQGPELLVQFQDESVVDDSQLPKDRFSAERLKGVDSTLKIQPAELGDSAMYLCASSLATGNTEAFFGQGTRLTVV.